This T cell receptor beta chain was sequenced in a study of human T cells and chemical hapten exposure (dated by TCRdb to the early 2020s). Background on the whole study: Libraries were pooled for sequencing, and per-sample TCR yields varied mainly because of small differences in library volumes within the pool. In alopecia patients, the study followed how the peripheral blood TCR repertoire changed in vivo over primary and secondary sensitization to diphenylcyclopropenone (DPC), a hapten. The study at large found these results: Repeated subsampling changed both the strength of the expansion versus patch-test correlation and the threshold at which that correlation became significant. The number of TCRs above 1 in 1000 frequency did not change with DPC sensitization; there was no evidence of global repertoire structure alterations.

Total RNA was isolated from unfractionated whole blood collected in Tempus Blood RNA tubes. As TCR sequencing controls, five healthy volunteers were used, with blood taken at day 0, 2 weeks and 6 weeks. Library preparation attached unique molecular identifiers to individual cDNA molecules for quantitative, reproducible TCR counting. For every blood RNA sample, sequencing covered both the TCR alpha and TCR beta chains. The paper's processing steps were these. A median of roughly 100,000 TCRs per sample was observed, with a range of about 23,224 to 690,600. The Decombinator software suite was used to annotate V, J and CDR3 in the TCR reads. To make PS versus PT1 abundance plots, every sample was subsampled to the same number of TCRs (28,000). Expanded TCRs were defined as absent before sensitization and observed at least eight times at the 2-week time point. Starting from the raw public reads, TCRdb applied fastp trimming at Q25, assembled clones with MiXCR and retained in-frame beta chains. Identical CDR3 proteins give one entry, which carries the most common genes and DNA. None of the V and J calls come from the authors' own analysis; TCRdb made them. The table for this sample lists 95,000 to 150,000 distinct CDR3 sequences; approximately 9.3% of them were counted only once. Together, the top ten hold over 1.1% of the sample.

CDR1 ENHRY and CDR2 SYGVKD were looked up in the germline V gene. Inclusive of the bounding cysteine and phenylalanine, the CDR3 is 18 residues long. The DNA shown is the 54-base CDR3, in frame from base 1. Unmatched junction bases come to 15, with V trimmed by 10 bases and J by 0 bases. In this sample, this clonotype turned up a few times. Its target antigen remains unknown. Per-base quality was not reported, and no clone a single base away is much larger than it. The chain employs TRBV10-3 and TRBJ1-4; a stretch of 9 junction bases matches TRBD1. The origin of this receptor is a human donor in good health. Some clones in this sample may be carry-over from other donors' samples. Donor details come from another sample of the same person, matched by shared clones. The sample comprised whole blood. The CDR3 reads CATAAGTGLGATNEKLFF. The DNA is TGTGCCACCGCAGCCGGGACAGGGCTTGGGGCAACTAATGAAAAACTGTTTTTT.